The next 8 T cell receptor beta chains were all read from a single sample in a study of blood T cell repertoires in COVID-19. TCRdb keeps only in-frame clones here, not all; method: immunoSEQ multiplex PCR. In the table there are about 490,000 clones, approximately 85% of which are singletons. Sequenced sample: peripheral blood. The receptors here all came from a human donor in a cohort sampled during active COVID-19.

This chain joins TRBV24-1 and TRBJ1-4, with TRBD1 matching 7 bases. There are 13 residues in the CDR3. CDR1 and CDR2 (germline): KGHDR, SFDVKD. J lost 10 bases, V lost 7 bases, and 8 bases had no gene match. The CDR3 here is CATSDGQVGKLFF. The CDR3 DNA reads as TGTGCCACCAGCGACGGACAGGTTGGAAAACTGTTTTTT.

The chain links TRBV6-6 to TRBJ2-3, with TRBD2 identical over 14 bases. The CDR3 consists of 16 residues. Unmatched junction bases numbered 7, after V lost 6 bases and J lost 5 bases. CDR1 and CDR2 (germline): MNHNY, SVGAGI (reference sequence). The chain's CDR3 is CASSPGLAGVKDTQYF. The CDR3 DNA is TGTGCCAGCAGCCCGGGACTAGCGGGAGTAAAAGATACGCAGTATTTT.

This clone turned up a few times. The V gene is TRBV10-3, the J gene TRBJ1-2, with D possibly TRBD1 on 5 matching bases. The CDR3 consists of 13 residues. CDR1 is ENHRY and CDR2 is SYGVKD in the germline V gene. With 7 bases removed from V and 3 bases from J, the gap between germline ends came to 12 bases. The CDR3 DNA is TGTGCCATCAATGAAGGGGTATACTATGGCTACACCTTC. Its translation: CAINEGVYYGYTF.

Written as DNA, the CDR3 is TGTGCCAGCAGCCAGGTCCTCCAAGCGGAAGCTTTCTTT. Translating gives CASSQVLQAEAFF. The chain employs TRBV3-1 (or the pseudogene TRBV3-2) and TRBJ1-1, with no clear D. V was cut by 3 bases and J by 8 bases, with 13 bases left in between. Per germline, CDR1 LGHDT and CDR2 YNNKEL (reference sequence). The CDR3 totals 13 residues.

The rearrangement joins TRBV12-3 or TRBV12-4 to TRBJ1-4; D is uncertain. Trimming shortened V by 6 bases and J by 6 bases, and 11 bases separated the two germline ends. The CDR3 has 13 amino acids. CDR3 region: CASSPREYEKLFF. The CDR3 DNA reads as TGTGCCAGCAGCCCTCGGGAGTATGAAAAACTGTTTTTT.

V gene TRBV4-2 combines with J gene TRBJ2-1; 11 bases are a match to TRBD2. J lost 5 bases, V lost 2 bases, and 8 bases had no gene match. The CDR3 runs to 17 residues. Germline CDR1 reads LGHNA; CDR2 reads YNFKEQ. The CDR3 coding sequence is TGTGCCAGCAGCCAACTAGCGGGAGGTAGCTCGCACAATGAGCAGTTCTTC. Translation gives CASSQLAGGSSHNEQFF.

The chain has TRBV5-4 and TRBJ1-1; tentatively, D is TRBD1 (6 bases). The CDR3 contains 16 residues. Germline V gene lookup returns CDR1 SGHNT and CDR2 YYREEE (reference sequence). The V end lost 0 bases, the J end lost 3 bases, and 15 bases lay between the germline ends. The CDR3 loop is CASSLGQGKPYTEAFF. The CDR3 DNA sequence: TGTGCCAGCAGCTTGGGCCAGGGGAAGCCCTACACTGAAGCTTTCTTT.

The genes are TRBV28 and TRBJ2-7, with D possibly matching TRBD2 (7 bases). The CDR3 is 13 amino acids. CDR1 is MDHEN, CDR2 SYDVKM, per germline. V shed 5 bases and J shed 6 bases, with 14 bases lying between them. This CDR3 reads CASSRRGGGEQYF. The CDR3 region has the DNA TGTGCCAGCAGTCGCAGGGGAGGGGGCGAGCAGTACTTC.